This T cell receptor beta chain was sequenced for a study of blood T cell repertoires in COVID-19. About the study: T cells, B-cell-depleted T cells, or PBMCs provided the cDNA or gDNA that served as material.

Cohorts were determined from participant-reported clinical history. Resolution of symptoms, clearance, or two negative PCRs was present in recovered Cohort 3 donors. TCRdb keeps only in-frame clones here, not all; method: immunoSEQ multiplex PCR. The sample carries more than 300,000 clones, around nine tenths recorded once. The germline V gene encodes CDR1 MDHEN and CDR2 SYDVKM. The junction had 10 bases not matched to a gene; V was cut back by 6 bases and J by 4 bases. The CDR3 is 16 amino acids. The sample was PBMCs or T cells enriched from blood (not recorded which). The chain is built from TRBV28 and TRBJ2-7; 12 bases are a match to TRBD1. The origin of this receptor is a woman under 40 who had recovered from COVID-19. The CDR3 loop reads CASRPRSGQGAYEQYF. The CDR3 nucleotides are TGTGCCAGCAGACCACGATCGGGACAGGGGGCATACGAGCAGTACTTC.